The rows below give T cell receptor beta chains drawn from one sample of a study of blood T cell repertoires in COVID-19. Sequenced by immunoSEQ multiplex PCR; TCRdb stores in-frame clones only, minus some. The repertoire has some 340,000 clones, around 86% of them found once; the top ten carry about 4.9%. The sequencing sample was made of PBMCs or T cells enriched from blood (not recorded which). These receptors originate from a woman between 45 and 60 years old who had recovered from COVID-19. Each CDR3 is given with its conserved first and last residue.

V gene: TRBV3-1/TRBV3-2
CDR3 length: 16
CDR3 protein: CASSQAIRGSGNTIYF

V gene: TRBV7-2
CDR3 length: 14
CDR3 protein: CASSLVAGPDGYTF

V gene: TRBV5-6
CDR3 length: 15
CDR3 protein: CASSLTTGANYGYTF

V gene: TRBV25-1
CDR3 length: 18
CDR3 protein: CASSESRSGAINNSPLHF

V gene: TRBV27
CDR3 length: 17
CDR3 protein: CASSYRAGTGDSYEQYF

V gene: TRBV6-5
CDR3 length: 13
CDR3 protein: CASRTGDNSPLHF

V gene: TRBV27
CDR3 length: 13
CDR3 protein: CASSFLPRGKLFF

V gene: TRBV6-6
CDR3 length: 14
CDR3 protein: CASSYGGTGGELFF

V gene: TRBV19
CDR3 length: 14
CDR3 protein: CASRSDNGGQPQHF

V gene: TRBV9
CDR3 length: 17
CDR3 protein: CASSVVSLAGGLDEQFF

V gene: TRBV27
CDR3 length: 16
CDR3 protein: CASSLAGELSNQPQHF